Presented here are 21 T cell receptor beta chains from one specimen sequenced in a study of beta chain features in type 1 diabetes. cDNA synthesis used the whole RNA isolate, giving expressed TCRB sequences. The table came from immunoSEQ multiplex PCR; TCRdb's copy has only in-frame clones and leaves some out. Among fewer than 350,000 clones listed, 15% to 20% were seen once. Sequencing used naive CD4+ T cells from blood. The receptor source for this set is a woman aged 18-35 years in good health.

In this sample, this clone turned up a few times. This rearrangement joins TRBV7-2 to TRBJ2-2; D not certain. Deletions cut 3 bases from V and 4 bases from J, with 9 bases between. CDR1 and CDR2 (germline): SGHTA, FQGNSA. The CDR3 consists of 14 residues. The CDR3 protein is CASSLARRTGELFF. In DNA, the CDR3 is TGTGCCAGCAGCTTGGCTAGACGCACCGGGGAGCTGTTTTTT.

The V call is TRBV30, the J call TRBJ1-5; D unclear. Germline loops: CDR1 GTSNPN, CDR2 SVGIG (reference sequence). This CDR3 comprises 15 residues. Trimming cost V 2 bases and J 6 bases, with 17 bases left between them. The CDR3 sequence: CAWSRLTATGQPQHF. CDR3 DNA: TGTGCCTGGAGTCGCCTTACGGCCACGGGTCAGCCCCAGCATTTT. Using reference TRBV30 and TRBJ1-5 for the parts outside the CDR3, the full variable domain is SQTIHQWPATLVQPVGSPLSLECTVEGTSNPNLYWYRQAAGRGLQLLFYSVGIGQISSEVPQNLSASRPQDRQFILSSKKLLLSDSGFYLCAWSRLTATGQPQHFGDGTRLSIL.

The V gene is TRBV6-5, the J gene TRBJ1-5; the D is unclear. The CDR3 covers 15 residues. CDR1 and CDR2 (germline): MNHEY, SVGAGI. V was clipped by 0 bases and J by 3 bases, with 9 bases between them. In DNA, the CDR3 is TGTGCCAGCAGTTACTCGGCTTCAGTCAATCAGCCCCAGCATTTT. Amino acids: CASSYSASVNQPQHF.

This clone occurred a few times. J is TRBJ2-5 and V is TRBV30; 7 bases are shared with TRBD1. With V trimmed by 2 bases and J by 0 bases, 3 bases remained unmatched. The CDR3 has 14 amino acids. Germline V gene data show CDR1 as GTSNPN and CDR2 as SVGIG (reference sequence). The CDR3 DNA sequence: TGTGCCTGGAGTTTACAGGGGAACCAAGAGACCCAGTACTTC. Translated: CAWSLQGNQETQYF.

This clone was picked up a small number of times. This sequence joins TRBV7-2 and TRBJ1-6; D might be TRBD1 (5 bases). Trimming removed 6 bases at V and 5 bases at J, with 8 bases between. From germline, CDR1 is SGHTA and CDR2 FQGNSA. This CDR3 is 13 amino acids long. The CDR3 protein is CASSTGDNSPLHF. The CDR3 bases are TGTGCCAGCAGTACGGGGGATAATTCACCCCTCCACTTT.

The J gene is TRBJ1-2, the V gene TRBV7-9; D not resolved. The germline V gene encodes CDR1 SEHNR and CDR2 FQNEAQ (reference sequence). V lost 2 bases and J lost 2, with 12 bases in between. The CDR3 is made up of 15 amino acids. The CDR3 DNA is TGTGCCAGCAGCTTATGGAGGCAGTCGAACTATGGCTACACCTTC. Its protein product is CASSLWRQSNYGYTF.

The chain joins TRBV15 to TRBJ2-5, with a tentative D call TRBD1 (6 bases). Germline V lookup: CDR1 LNHNV, CDR2 YYDKDF (reference sequence). V lost 6 bases and J lost 7, with 18 bases in between. CDR3 length: 14 residues. The CDR3 coding sequence is TGTGCCACCAGTGAAGGCGGAATACAGGGGACCCAGTACTTC. It specifies CATSEGGIQGTQYF.

This clone has more than one count but fewer than ten. V usage is TRBV7-9 and J usage is TRBJ2-1, with 8 bases lining up with TRBD1. The CDR3 runs 17 residues. The V gene's germline CDR1 is SEHNR and CDR2 FQNEAQ (reference sequence). Trimming removed 0 bases from V and 8 bases from J; junction bases left unmatched: 12. CDR3 DNA sequence: TGTGCCAGCAGCTTAGCGCAAGGGACAGGCGCGGTTTATGAGCAGTTCTTC. This translates into CASSLAQGTGAVYEQFF.

The chain carries TRBV25-1 and TRBJ2-6, with 8 nucleotides matching TRBD1. The trim removed 10 bases at V and 0 bases at J, leaving 14 bases unmatched. Germline lookup yields CDR1 MGHDK and CDR2 SYGVNS. The CDR3 has 18 residues. The CDR3 region has the DNA TGTGCCACTATCAGGAGGACAGGGTGTTTCTCTGGGGCCAACGTCCTGACTTTC. It codes for CATIRRTGCFSGANVLTF.

This clone was observed a few times. J is TRBJ2-2 and V is TRBV4-1; 7 positions match TRBD1. Germline values: CDR1 MGHRA, CDR2 YSYEKL. V dropped 4 bases and J dropped 0; count of bases not matched to a gene: 11. This CDR3 region has 18 residues. In DNA form, the CDR3 reads TGCGCCAGCAGCCCCAACCTCCGGGACAGTTCGAACACCGGGGAGCTGTTTTTT. It yields the protein CASSPNLRDSSNTGELFF.

The genes are TRBV7-9 and TRBJ2-3; D might be TRBD1 (6 bases). The CDR3 is 14 residues long. The germline V gene has CDR1 SEHNR and CDR2 FQNEAQ (reference sequence). V dropped 5 bases and J dropped 3 bases, with 12 bases sitting between them. CDR3 DNA: TGTGCCAGCAGCCGGACAGTTTCGACAGATACGCAGTATTTT. Translated, it gives CASSRTVSTDTQYF.

The chain links TRBV5-1 to TRBJ2-6; D unclear. V shed 1 base and J shed 0 bases, with 11 bases lying between them. Germline CDR1 and CDR2: SGHRS and YFSETQ. There are 17 residues in the CDR3. CDR3 amino acids: CASSLSDGGSGANVLTF. CDR3 coding DNA: TGCGCCAGCAGCTTGTCAGACGGCGGCTCTGGGGCCAACGTCCTGACTTTC.

This clone was seen more than once but under ten times. The CDR3 here is CASSPRGRGEAKNIQYF. CDR3 DNA: TGTGCCAGCAGCCCGAGGGGCCGGGGGGAAGCCAAAAACATTCAGTACTTC. This chain joins TRBV7-2 and TRBJ2-4; 7 bases fit TRBD2. This CDR3 is built from 17 residues. CDR1 and CDR2 (germline): SGHTA, FQGNSA. Trimming cost V 5 bases and J 0 bases; bases outside gene matches: 10. Full variable domain (rest looked up from reference TRBV7-2 and TRBJ2-4): GAGVSQSPSNKVTEKGKDVELRCDPISGHTALYWYRQSLGQGLEFLIYFQGNSAPDKSGLPSDRFSAERTGGSVSTLTIQRTQQEDSAVYLCASSPRGRGEAKNIQYFGAGTRLSVL.

A few counts support this clone. This chain links TRBV16 with TRBJ2-7, with D unclear. The germline V gene has CDR1 KGHSY and CDR2 FQNENV. V was cut by 4 bases and J by 8 bases, with 21 bases left in between. The CDR3 covers 15 residues. The CDR3 DNA follows: TGTGCCAGCAGCCCCGATGAAGGAGATTGGGTCAAGCAGTACTTC. This codes for CASSPDEGDWVKQYF.

Here the CDR3 DNA reads TGCGCCAGCAGTTTTCTAGCGCCCGCAAGGGAGCAGTTCTTC. This sequence encodes CASSFLAPAREQFF. The chain has TRBV5-1 and TRBJ2-1, with D perhaps TRBD2 (6 bases). V lost 5 bases and J lost 10, with 19 bases in between. This CDR3 spans 14 amino acids. The germline gives CDR1 SGHRS, CDR2 YFSETQ.

The chain recombines TRBV11-2 with TRBJ2-1, with D tentatively TRBD2 (6 bases). V was shortened by 0 bases and J by 7 bases, with 13 bases between the two germline ends. Germline-derived CDR1 and CDR2 are SGHAT and FQNNGV. The CDR3 consists of 15 residues. CDR3 coding DNA: TGTGCCAGCAGCTTAGAGATCGGGAGTAGGAATGAGCAGTTCTTC. Protein product: CASSLEIGSRNEQFF.

This clone occurred a few times. This sequence joins TRBV30 and TRBJ1-1; 9 bases agree with TRBD1. Germline V CDR1 and CDR2: GTSNPN, SVGIG (reference sequence). There are 13 residues in the CDR3. With V trimmed by 7 bases and J by 5 bases, 8 bases remained unmatched. The CDR3 DNA sequence: TGTGCCTACTCCGGGACAGGGACAACTGAAGCTTTCTTT. This gives the protein CAYSGTGTTEAFF. Using reference TRBV30 and TRBJ1-1 for the parts outside the CDR3, the full variable domain is SQTIHQWPATLVQPVGSPLSLECTVEGTSNPNLYWYRQAAGRGLQLLFYSVGIGQISSEVPQNLSASRPQDRQFILSSKKLLLSDSGFYLCAYSGTGTTEAFFGQGTRLTVV.

This sequence joins TRBV7-2 and TRBJ2-1; D is uncertain. CDR1 is SGHTA, CDR2 FQGNSA, per germline. The CDR3 contains 13 residues. Trimming left V 0 bases short and J 7 bases short, with 7 bases between. CDR3 sequence (DNA): TGTGCCAGCAGCTTAGCCCATAGTAATGAGCAGTTCTTC. The encoded protein is CASSLAHSNEQFF.

J is TRBJ1-4 and V is TRBV9; the match to TRBD1 covers 11 bases. V lost 3 bases to trimming and J lost 5 bases; unmatched junction nucleotides: 9. The CDR3 loop spans 17 amino acids. The germline V gene encodes CDR1 SGDLS and CDR2 YYNGEE. The CDR3 nucleotides are TGTGCCAGCAGCGCCAGAGGGACAGGGGGACCGAATGAAAAACTGTTTTTT. It yields the protein CASSARGTGGPNEKLFF.

The V call is TRBV2, the J call TRBJ2-3, with D uncertain. V was trimmed by 6 bases and J by 5 bases, leaving 6 bases between them. The CDR3 extends over 11 amino acids. CDR1 and CDR2 from the germline V gene are SNHLY and FYNNEI. For the CDR3, the DNA is TGTGCCAGCAGGTCAGGAGATACGCAGTATTTT. It encodes CASRSGDTQYF. Full variable domain (rest looked up from reference TRBV2 and TRBJ2-3): EPEVTQTPSHQVTQMGQEVILRCVPISNHLYFYWYRQILGQKVEFLVSFYNNEISEKSEIFDDQFSVERPDGSNFTLKIRSTKLEDSAMYFCASRSGDTQYFGPGTRLTVL.

V is TRBV7-2 and J is TRBJ2-3; possibly TRBD2 for D (5 bases). This CDR3 is built from 16 residues. Germline V gene sequence: CDR1 SGHTA, CDR2 FQGNSA. V gave up 3 bases and J gave up 0 bases, with 13 bases separating them. CDR3 protein: CASSLLADPSTDTQYF. The CDR3 DNA reads as TGTGCCAGCAGCTTGCTAGCTGACCCTAGCACAGATACGCAGTATTTT.